This passage covers 14 T cell receptor beta chains from one sample sequenced in a study of T cells after yellow fever vaccination. Each CDR3 protein is one row after TCRdb ran MiXCR on the 5' RACE reads. The sample includes roughly 30,000 distinct CDR3 sequences, roughly 6.3% of them seen just once. The source material was PBMCs, either bulk or a sorted T-cell subset (CD4+, CD8+, memory, or dextramer-sorted; not recorded which), sampled on the day of the yellow fever booster vaccination. These receptors all stem from a man aged 25 to 40 who received the YFV17D yellow fever vaccine.

The sample holds many counts of this clonotype. The CDR3 sequence: CSASNLGGSMTYEQYF. Written as DNA, the CDR3 is TGCAGTGCTAGTAACCTGGGCGGGAGTATGACCTACGAGCAGTACTTC. V usage is TRBV20-1 and J usage is TRBJ2-7; 7 positions agree with TRBD2. With 3 bases clipped from V and 2 bases from J, the junction kept 13 bases outside the gene matches. The CDR3 consists of 16 residues. Germline values: CDR1 DFQATT, CDR2 SNEGSKA (reference sequence).

In this sample, this clonotype turned up many times. The genes are TRBV7-2 and TRBJ2-3, with D hard to call. V gave up 5 bases and J gave up 6 bases, with 12 bases separating them. Germline CDR1 SGHTA, CDR2 FQGNSA. CDR3 size: 13 residues. CDR3 in DNA: TGTGCCAGCAGCACTACGCCTCCTGATACGCAGTATTTT. The encoded protein is CASSTTPPDTQYF.

V is TRBV10-3 and J is TRBJ2-5; 8 nucleotides line up with TRBD1. Germline V gene sequence: CDR1 ENHRY, CDR2 SYGVKD. CDR3 length equals 13 residues. The ends lost 10 bases at V and 1 base at J; junction bases unmatched: 5. The CDR3 spells CATAGGVQETQYF. DNA of the CDR3: TGTGCCACAGCAGGGGGCGTCCAAGAGACCCAGTACTTC.

The rearrangement links TRBV20-1 to TRBJ2-3, with D possibly TRBD2 on 5 matching bases. Germline values: CDR1 DFQATT, CDR2 SNEGSKA (reference sequence). V lost 0 bases and J lost 6, with 16 bases in between. The CDR3 totals 15 residues. The CDR3 here is CSARDLRDWEDTQYF. The CDR3 nucleotides are TGCAGTGCTAGAGATCTGAGGGATTGGGAGGATACGCAGTATTTT.

In this sample, this clonotype turned up many times. The chain joins TRBV6-2 or TRBV6-3 to TRBJ2-7; TRBD2 matches at 8 bases. V lost 6 bases, J lost 2 bases, and 9 bases stayed unmatched. The CDR3 totals 15 residues. Germline loops: CDR1 MNHEY, CDR2 SVGEGT. The CDR3: CASRSRTSIAYEQYF. The CDR3 nucleotides read TGTGCCAGCAGATCCCGGACTAGCATCGCCTACGAGCAGTACTTC.

This clonotype was counted at least ten times. V gene TRBV20-1 combines with J gene TRBJ2-1, with 14 bases fitting TRBD2. CDR3 length: 15 amino acids. V gave up 0 bases and J gave up 9 bases; unmatched junction bases: 4. Germline assignment: CDR1 DFQATT and CDR2 SNEGSKA (reference sequence). This chain's CDR3 is CSARDGLAGGFEQFF. The CDR3, as DNA: TGCAGTGCTAGAGACGGACTAGCGGGAGGTTTTGAGCAGTTCTTC.

This clonotype was counted ten times or more. This rearrangement joins TRBV5-1 to TRBJ2-1; 7 bases map to TRBD1. This CDR3 spans 19 amino acids. Trimming at V came to 3 bases and at J to 3 bases, leaving 18 bases not matched to a gene. The germline CDR1 and CDR2 sequences are SGHRS and YFSETQ. CDR3 sequence (DNA): TGCGCCAGCAGCTCGAAATCAACGACAGGGTCAAGCTTCTACAATGAGCAGTTCTTC. Translation gives CASSSKSTTGSSFYNEQFF.

This chain joins TRBV28 and TRBJ2-7; 9 bases line up with TRBD1. Germline loops: CDR1 MDHEN, CDR2 SYDVKM. After removal of 6 bases from V and 0 bases from J, the junction contained 24 bases not matched to a gene. This CDR3 comprises 21 residues. The CDR3 sequence: CASRPSSLAGTGQSYSYEQYF. The CDR3 nucleotides read TGTGCCAGCAGACCTTCGTCCCTCGCGGGGACAGGGCAGAGCTACTCCTACGAGCAGTACTTC.

This clonotype was picked up many times. The chain links TRBV12-3 or TRBV12-4 to TRBJ1-1; no clear D gene. V gave up 3 bases and J gave up 1 base, with 6 bases separating them. This CDR3 has 13 residues. This CDR3 reads CASSFDRNTEAFF. The CDR3 DNA sequence: TGTGCCAGCAGTTTTGATCGGAACACTGAAGCTTTCTTT.

In this sample, this clonotype turned up a few times. The chain joins TRBV12-3 or TRBV12-4 to TRBJ2-6; a weak D match, TRBD1 (5 bases). This CDR3 region has 17 residues. Between the trimmed V and J ends, which lost 6 bases and 0 bases, there was a span of 15 bases. This CDR3 is CASSLWSTASGANVLTF. CDR3 sequence (DNA): TGTGCCAGCAGCCTCTGGTCGACAGCCTCTGGGGCCAACGTCCTGACTTTC.

There are many counts of this clonotype. The chain recombines TRBV20-1 with TRBJ2-3; maybe TRBD2 (5 bases). Between the trimmed V and J ends, which lost 3 bases and 2 bases, there was a span of 12 bases. From germline, CDR1 is DFQATT and CDR2 SNEGSKA (reference sequence). CDR3 size: 14 residues. The CDR3 loop is CSASPATTTDTQYF. The CDR3 DNA sequence: TGCAGTGCTAGTCCAGCGACTACCACAGATACGCAGTATTTT.

V and J are TRBV5-1 and TRBJ2-7; 7 bases fit TRBD2. The CDR3 length is 16 residues. Germline CDR1 and CDR2: SGHRS and YFSETQ. Trimming took 3 bases from V and 1 from J; bases not matched to a gene: 10. CDR3 DNA sequence: TGCGCCAGCAGCTGGGGCGGGGGAGGCAAGTCCTACGAGCAGTACTTC. As protein: CASSWGGGGKSYEQYF. Full variable domain (rest looked up from reference TRBV5-1 and TRBJ2-7): KAGVTQTPRYLIKTRGQQVTLSCSPISGHRSVSWYQQTPGQGLQFLFEYFSETQRNKGNFPGRFSGRQFSNSRSEMNVSTLELGDSALYLCASSWGGGGKSYEQYFGPGTRLTVT.

In this sample, this clonotype turned up many times. Here the CDR3 reads CASSFEGRDTEAFF. DNA for the CDR3: TGTGCCAGCAGCTTTGAGGGCCGGGACACTGAAGCTTTCTTT. The V gene is TRBV7-9, the J gene TRBJ1-1; D is uncertain. Germline lookup yields CDR1 SEHNR and CDR2 FQNEAQ (reference sequence). Between the trimmed V and J ends, which lost 3 bases and 3 bases, there was a span of 11 bases. The CDR3 consists of 14 residues.

The chain uses TRBV7-9 and TRBJ2-2; TRBD2 agrees at 8 bases. Unmatched junction bases numbered 4, after V lost 3 bases and J lost 4 bases. The germline gives CDR1 SEHNR, CDR2 FQNEAQ (reference sequence). The CDR3 consists of 15 residues. The CDR3 DNA reads TGTGCCAGCAGCTTTACTAGCGGTGGCACCGGGGAGCTGTTTTTT. Protein sequence: CASSFTSGGTGELFF.